This T cell receptor beta chain was sequenced during a study of blood T cell repertoires in COVID-19 (dated by TCRdb to the early 2020s). Regarding the study in general: Collaborator samples came from the United States, Italy and Spain and covered acute and convalescent phases of COVID-19. The prospective study material was composed of cDNA or gDNA derived from T cells, B-cell-depleted T cells, or PBMCs. Deeply sampled blood TCRbeta repertoires from subjects exposed to, actively infected with, or recovered from COVID-19 were included in the dataset. The repertoires were released in a freely available public database meant as a resource for research on the immune response to SARS-CoV-2. Samples came from the ongoing ImmuneRACE study (first 160 participants) plus 1,254 subjects from 6 global collaborators. A de-identified subject ID, COVID-19 status, age in years and sex were almost always included in the sample metadata. Where available, HLA class I and class II types were taken from metadata supplied by the sample provider and were not determined by assay-based typing.

Paper-wide results and their limitations: The quantity of clinical and demographic metadata differed by source and by participant and was supplied without curation.

The immunoSEQ Assay, a bias-controlled multiplex PCR, was used to amplify TCRbeta CDR3 regions from genomic DNA. In the paper's pipeline: Within the assay, amplification of reference gene primers was used to estimate how many nucleated cells each sample contained. To quantify the absolute abundance of each unique TCRbeta CDR3 rearrangement, sequence reads were collapsed and filtered. For each sample, productive Simpson clonality was calculated as the square root of Simpson's diversity index over productive rearrangements. Not all clones reach the TCRdb copy of this immuneACCESS table, which keeps in-frame sequences only. Checked studies attribute under half of the gap to unresolved V genes and leave the rest unexplained. That table furnishes V, J and clone size, whereas the DNA furnished D and trimming. Across this sample there are under 350,000 clones, with roughly 90% seen only once. Roughly 2.6% of the sample is taken by the ten largest.

In the prospective study, participants were about 18 to 89 years old, resided in about two dozen geographic areas of the United States, and were enrolled through a virtual design. In the prospective study, participants were assigned to cohorts based on the clinical history participants reported in a screening survey and a study questionnaire. For ImmuneRACE Cohort 3, a participant was defined as recovered based on two consecutive negative NP/OP PCR tests, clearance by a healthcare professional, or resolution of symptoms. In the prospective study, mobile phlebotomists collected whole blood, serum and a nasopharyngeal or oropharyngeal swab from each participant. Additional blood draws and questionnaires over an approximately two-month period could optionally be provided by prospective study participants. Before DNA extraction, prospective study blood samples were shipped either frozen or at room temperature.

In this sample, this clone turned up once. It lacks a known antigen. Per-nucleotide qualities are absent, and no much larger clonotype sits a single base away. The TCR sequence derives from a man aged 55 to 69 who had recovered from COVID-19. Sequenced material: PBMCs or T cells enriched from blood (not recorded which).

The nucleotides read TGTGCCAGCAGCTTAGACGGGACAGGTCAAGAGACCCAGTACTTC. Translation gives CASSLDGTGQETQYF. The V and J genes are TRBV13 and TRBJ2-5, and TRBD1 matches 8 of the central bases. V has 1 base trimmed and J has 2 bases trimmed; junction bases matching no gene number 3. Counted from cysteine to phenylalanine, this CDR3 has 15 amino acids. Of all the DNA, just the CDR3 is kept, 45 bases in frame from base 1. Via the germline V gene (reference sequence), CDR1 is PRHDT and CDR2 FYEKMQ.